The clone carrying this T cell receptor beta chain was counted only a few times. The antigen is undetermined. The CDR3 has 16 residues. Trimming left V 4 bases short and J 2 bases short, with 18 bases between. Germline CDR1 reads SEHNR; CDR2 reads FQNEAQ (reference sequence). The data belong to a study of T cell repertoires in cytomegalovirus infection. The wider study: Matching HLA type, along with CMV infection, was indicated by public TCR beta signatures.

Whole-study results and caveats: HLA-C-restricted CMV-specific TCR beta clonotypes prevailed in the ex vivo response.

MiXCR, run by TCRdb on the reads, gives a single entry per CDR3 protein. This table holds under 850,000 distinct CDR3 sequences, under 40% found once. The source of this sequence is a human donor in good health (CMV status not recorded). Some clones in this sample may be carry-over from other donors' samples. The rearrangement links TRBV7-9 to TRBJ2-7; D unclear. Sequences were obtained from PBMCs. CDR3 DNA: TGTGCCAGCAGCTCCCGAGGCGGCGGAAACCCCTACGAGCAGTACTTC. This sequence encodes CASSSRGGGNPYEQYF.